This T cell receptor (beta chain) is from a study of blood T cell repertoires in COVID-19. Overall study context: COVID-19 samples, acute and convalescent, were from the United States, Italy and Spain. The analysed material was cDNA or gDNA that came from T cells, B-cell-depleted T cells, or PBMCs.

The CDR3 contains 13 residues. CDR1 and CDR2 from the germline V gene are SGHNT and YYREEE (reference sequence). V was pared by 2 bases and J by 8 bases, with 6 bases of the junction left unmatched. Authors' analysis steps: Reference gene primer amplification yielded estimated nucleated cell counts. Here immunoSEQ multiplex PCR was the method, and the copy in TCRdb shows in-frame clones only, minus some. V and J calls and clone size are copied from that table; D and trimming were computed from the DNA. The sample records over 85,000 clones, about 91% being singletons. This chain connects TRBV5-4 to TRBJ1-2, with TRBD1 identical over 7 bases. Sequenced sample: peripheral blood. The clonotype originates from a man aged 18 to 29 with acute or convalescent COVID-19. The CDR3 DNA follows: TGTGCCAGCAGCTTTGCAGGGGGTGAAGGCTACACCTTC. As protein: CASSFAGGEGYTF.